The 29 T cell receptor beta chains below were found in one sample sequenced in a study of PD-1 blockade in classical Hodgkin lymphoma (TCRdb year 2020). This specimen's time point label, interpreted: cycle 1 day 1 (C1D1), immediately before nivolumab initiation. Every trial patient had relapsed after autologous stem cell transplantation, and cohorts A, B and C differed in prior brentuximab vedotin exposure. Libraries came from the immunoSEQ multiplex PCR assay. TCRdb retrieved this table from immuneACCESS and kept in-frame rearrangements only. Not all clones are present; in checked studies, unresolved V genes account for under half, and no reason is known for the remainder. The sample table holds tens of thousands of clones, of which about nine tenths were seen once. The top ten constitute 2% to 3% of the sample. The sample in question was peripheral blood mononuclear cells (PBMCs), obtained at baseline. The receptors stem from a human donor with classical Hodgkin lymphoma.

The sample holds one count of this clone. The chain combines TRBV7-9 with TRBJ2-3, with D uncertain. Germline CDR1 is SEHNR and CDR2 is FQNEAQ (reference sequence). The ends were cut back, 3 bases at V and 2 bases at J, with 3 bases in the middle. This CDR3 is built from 12 residues. DNA of the CDR3: TGTGCCAGCAGCTTTAACACAGATACGCAGTATTTT. Residues: CASSFNTDTQYF.

The chain recombines TRBV19 with TRBJ2-3, with D perhaps matching TRBD2 (6 bases). The CDR3 consists of 14 residues. The germline CDR1 and CDR2 sequences are LNHDA and SQIVND (reference sequence). V lost 4 bases, J lost 2 bases, and 10 bases lay in between. The CDR3 reads CASSTSAFTDTQYF. The DNA of the CDR3 is TGTGCCAGTAGTACTAGCGCTTTCACAGATACGCAGTATTTT.

Remarks on this clone: The junction and the germline gene differ at one end; a read error may be behind it. This rearrangement joins TRBV7-7 to TRBJ2-7; weak D call: TRBD1 (6 bases). Germline CDR1 reads SSHAT; CDR2 reads FNYEAQ (reference sequence). The CDR3 has 15 amino acids. The CDR3 DNA is TGTGCTAGCAGCTTAGGGCCCGCAGGGGCCTACGAGCAGTACTTC. Translation: CASSLGPAGAYEQYF.

The V and J genes are TRBV29-1 and TRBJ2-7; weak D call: TRBD2 (5 bases). Trimming left V 1 base short and J 3 bases short, with 10 bases between. Germline-derived CDR1 and CDR2 are SQVTM and ANQGSEA. The CDR3 is made up of 13 amino acids. The CDR3 loop is CSVEGESDYEQYF. The DNA for the CDR3 is TGCAGCGTTGAAGGGGAGTCGGACTACGAGCAGTACTTC.

Concerning this clone: Other DNA variants within this sample encode the same CDR3. The chain is built from TRBV7-9 and TRBJ2-2; D ambiguous. There are 11 residues in the CDR3. Trimming took off 2 bases at V and 8 bases at J, with 3 bases between the two ends. CDR1 SEHNR and CDR2 FQNEAQ come from the germline V gene (reference sequence). CDR3 DNA sequence: TGTGCCAGCAGCTTAATGGGGGAGCTGTTTTTT. Protein: CASSLMGELFF.

This clone was recorded only once. The chain has TRBV27 and TRBJ2-1, with TRBD1 identical over 11 bases. J was trimmed by 4 bases and V by 4 bases; bases with no gene match: 6. The CDR3 consists of 16 residues. CDR1 MNHEY and CDR2 SMNVEV come from the germline V gene (reference sequence). The CDR3 coding sequence is TGTGCCAGCAGTTCTCTGGGGACAGGGGGATACAATGAGCAGTTCTTC. Its protein is CASSSLGTGGYNEQFF.

The chain combines TRBV11-2 with TRBJ2-7, with D maybe TRBD1 (6 bases). CDR1 and CDR2 from the germline V gene are SGHAT and FQNNGV. The CDR3 consists of 17 residues. The V end lost 2 bases, the J end lost 5 bases, and 22 bases lay between the germline ends. For the CDR3, the DNA is TGTGCCAGCAGCTTATCAGGGGCAGCAAAAGGGAAGAACGAGCAGTACTTC. Residues: CASSLSGAAKGKNEQYF.

This chain uses TRBV9 with TRBJ1-2, with TRBD1 as a possible D gene (6 bases). V was shortened by 1 base and J by 4 bases, with 14 bases between the two germline ends. Germline loops: CDR1 SGDLS, CDR2 YYNGEE. CDR3 length equals 15 residues. DNA for the CDR3: TGTGCCAGCAGCGTAAGTGGCCAGGGGACCTATGGCTACACCTTC. It encodes CASSVSGQGTYGYTF. Looking up the rest from reference TRBV9 and TRBJ1-2 gives the full variable domain: DSGVTQTPKHLITATGQRVTLRCSPRSGDLSVYWYQQSLDQGLQFLIQYYNGEERAKGNILERFSAQQFPDLHSELNLSSLELGDSALYFCASSVSGQGTYGYTFGSGTRLTVV.

The rearrangement links TRBV19 to TRBJ2-4; D is undetermined. This CDR3 is 17 amino acids long. The V end was cut by 2 bases, the J end by 0 bases, with 14 bases between. Germline CDR1 is LNHDA and CDR2 is SQIVND (reference sequence). CDR3 sequence reads: CASSIITALLAKNIQYF. As DNA, the CDR3 is TGTGCCAGTAGTATAATAACAGCCTTACTAGCCAAAAACATTCAGTACTTC.

The chain joins TRBV2 to TRBJ1-4; TRBD1 is a possible D gene (5 bases). The CDR3 runs 13 residues. V lost 7 bases and J lost 8, with 14 bases in between. Germline loops: CDR1 SNHLY, CDR2 FYNNEI. The DNA of the CDR3 is TGTGCCAGCATACTAGGGGTCGACGAAAAACTGTTTTTT. Translating gives CASILGVDEKLFF.

The genes are TRBV27 and TRBJ2-5; D is unresolved. The CDR3 is 14 amino acids. Trimming stripped 5 bases from V and 5 bases from J, with 15 bases between. Germline V gene sequence: CDR1 MNHEY, CDR2 SMNVEV (reference sequence). The CDR3 coding sequence is TGTGCCAGCAGTCTGGGGTCTCTTCCGGAGACCCAGTACTTC. It translates to CASSLGSLPETQYF.

The V gene is TRBV4-1, the J gene TRBJ2-6; 7 bases align to TRBD1. CDR3 length: 19 amino acids. The V gene end was trimmed by 2 bases and the J gene end by 0 bases; junction bases not matched to a gene: 10. Germline V gene data show CDR1 as MGHRA and CDR2 as YSYEKL. The CDR3 loop is CASSQPDRAAISGANVLTF. DNA of the CDR3: TGCGCCAGCAGCCAACCAGACAGGGCCGCTATCTCTGGGGCCAACGTCCTGACTTTC.

This chain joins TRBV5-1 and TRBJ2-1; D is uncertain. V lost 3 bases and J 8 bases, leaving 9 bases between the germline ends. Germline CDR1 SGHRS, CDR2 YFSETQ. The CDR3 extends over 12 amino acids. The CDR3 is CASSSRWDEQFF. CDR3 sequence (DNA): TGCGCCAGCAGCTCCCGGTGGGATGAGCAGTTCTTC.

The genes are TRBV19 and TRBJ1-3, with D perhaps matching TRBD1 (5 bases). Per germline, CDR1 LNHDA and CDR2 SQIVND (reference sequence). The V gene lost 7 bases and the J gene lost 0 bases, with 13 bases spanning the gap. The CDR3 has 15 residues. The CDR3 DNA is TGTGCCAGTACCATTGGGGCCCTCTCTGGAAACACCATATATTTT. As protein: CASTIGALSGNTIYF.

The V gene is TRBV6-1, the J gene TRBJ2-7; 9 bases map to TRBD1. This CDR3 is 14 amino acids long. J gave up 4 bases and V 7 bases, and 8 bases lay outside the gene matches. The V gene's germline CDR1 is MNHNS and CDR2 SASEGT. CDR3 in amino acids: CASNRDRVMYEQYF. Here the CDR3 DNA reads TGTGCCAGCAACCGGGACAGGGTGATGTACGAGCAGTACTTC.

The chain uses TRBV6-1 and TRBJ2-7; a weak D match, TRBD2 (6 bases). V shed 1 base and J shed 2 bases, with 18 bases lying between them. The CDR3 has 17 amino acids. In germline, CDR1 is MNHNS, CDR2 SASEGT. The CDR3 sequence: CASSEGWNGGIPYEQYF. CDR3 nucleotides: TGTGCCAGCAGTGAAGGGTGGAACGGGGGTATACCCTACGAGCAGTACTTC.

This chain connects TRBV13 to TRBJ1-6; 7 nucleotides agree with TRBD1. The trim removed 5 bases at V and 5 bases at J, leaving 9 bases unmatched. CDR1 and CDR2 (germline): PRHDT, FYEKMQ (reference sequence). The CDR3 loop spans 16 amino acids. The DNA of the CDR3 is TGTGCCAGCAGCACCACAGGGGTACTGGATAATTCACCCCTCCACTTT. Translating gives CASSTTGVLDNSPLHF.

The chain employs TRBV2 and TRBJ1-2; no clear D. V was clipped by 7 bases and J by 4 bases, with 13 bases between them. CDR1 and CDR2 (germline): SNHLY, FYNNEI. The CDR3 spans 13 residues. CDR3 in DNA: TGTGCCAGCAACCCGGACGCAACCTATGGCTACACCTTC. This encodes CASNPDATYGYTF.

Here the CDR3 DNA reads TGCAGCGTTGATGGCAGGGTAGGAGGTGGCTACACCTTC. It is translated as CSVDGRVGGGYTF. This chain joins TRBV29-1 and TRBJ1-2; possibly TRBD1 for D (5 bases). The CDR3 runs 13 residues. Germline-derived CDR1 and CDR2 are SQVTM and ANQGSEA. The germline V and J ends were trimmed by 3 bases and 7 bases, with 15 bases remaining between them.

The chain uses TRBV9 and TRBJ2-3; tentatively, D is TRBD1 (6 bases). V gave up 6 bases and J gave up 0 bases, with 14 bases separating them. There are 15 residues in the CDR3. Germline CDR1 and CDR2: SGDLS and YYNGEE. DNA of the CDR3: TGTGCCAGCACCCAGGGGACATTTAGCACAGATACGCAGTATTTT. This translates into CASTQGTFSTDTQYF.

The chain links TRBV5-1 to TRBJ2-3, with TRBD2 as a possible D gene (7 bases). The CDR3 has 15 amino acids. Trimming stripped 0 bases from V and 1 base from J, with 9 bases between. Germline V gives CDR1 SGHRS, CDR2 YFSETQ. This CDR3 is CASSLAGGGTDTQYF. The CDR3, as DNA: TGCGCCAGCAGCTTGGCGGGGGGCGGCACAGATACGCAGTATTTT. The entire variable domain, with the rest obtained from reference TRBV5-1 and TRBJ2-3, is as follows: KAGVTQTPRYLIKTRGQQVTLSCSPISGHRSVSWYQQTPGQGLQFLFEYFSETQRNKGNFPGRFSGRQFSNSRSEMNVSTLELGDSALYLCASSLAGGGTDTQYFGPGTRLTVL.

This clone was counted a single time. V gene TRBV7-2 combines with J gene TRBJ2-1, with D perhaps matching TRBD1 (7 bases). Trimming removed 0 bases at V and 7 bases at J, with 22 bases between. This CDR3 has 18 residues. Germline V gene sequence: CDR1 SGHTA, CDR2 FQGNSA. CDR3 in amino acids: CASSLANGGSRGSNEQFF. The DNA of the CDR3 is TGTGCCAGCAGCTTAGCTAACGGAGGGAGCAGGGGGAGTAATGAGCAGTTCTTC.

The rearrangement uses TRBV6-5 and TRBJ2-7; 8 bases are shared with TRBD2. This CDR3 contains 15 residues. J gave up 3 bases and V 0 bases, and 4 bases lay outside the gene matches. In germline, CDR1 is MNHEY, CDR2 SVGAGI. The CDR3 here is CASSYSAGGIYEQYF. The CDR3 DNA reads as TGTGCCAGCAGTTACTCTGCGGGGGGCATCTACGAGCAGTACTTC.

The chain carries TRBV7-8 and TRBJ2-7; D is perhaps TRBD1 or TRBD2 (5 bases each). The germline gives CDR1 SGHVS, CDR2 FQNEAQ. CDR3 size: 14 residues. V lost 5 bases and J lost 6, with 17 bases in between. CDR3 region: CASSPTPGAGEQYF. CDR3 nucleotides: TGTGCCAGCAGCCCTACCCCTGGGGCGGGCGAGCAGTACTTC. The entire variable domain, with the rest obtained from reference TRBV7-8 and TRBJ2-7, is as follows: GAGVSQSPRYKVAKRGQDVALRCDPISGHVSLFWYQQALGQGPEFLTYFQNEAQLDKSGLPSDRFFAERPEGSVSTLKIQRTQQEDSAVYLCASSPTPGAGEQYFGPGTRLTVT.

The chain carries TRBV19 and TRBJ2-2; TRBD1 agrees at 8 bases. Germline CDR1 LNHDA, CDR2 SQIVND (reference sequence). This CDR3 spans 14 amino acids. The J segment lost 7 bases and the V segment lost 7 bases, leaving 8 bases of the junction unmatched. CDR3 in DNA: TGTGCCAGTACTCGGACAGGGCAGGGCGGGGAGCTGTTTTTT. This translates into CASTRTGQGGELFF. Drawing the rest from reference TRBV19 and TRBJ2-2, the complete variable domain is DGGITQSPKYLFRKEGQNVTLSCEQNLNHDAMYWYRQDPGQGLRLIYYSQIVNDFQKGDIAEGYSVSREKKESFPLTVTSAQKNPTAFYLCASTRTGQGGELFFGEGSRLTVL.

This rearrangement joins TRBV7-8 to TRBJ1-5; D may be TRBD1 (6 bases). This CDR3 is 13 amino acids long. Germline CDR1 is SGHVS and CDR2 is FQNEAQ. The V and J ends lost 3 bases and 6 bases respectively, with 9 bases between them. CDR3 bases: TGTGCCAGCAGCTTTGGAGGGGGTCAGCCCCAGCATTTT. This codes for CASSFGGGQPQHF.

This clone was detected only a few times. The chain recombines TRBV2 with TRBJ1-5; TRBD1 matches 8 bases. The CDR3 spans 14 residues. The V gene end was trimmed by 6 bases and the J gene end by 7 bases; junction bases not matched to a gene: 8. The germline CDR1 and CDR2 sequences are SNHLY and FYNNEI. CDR3 sequence: CASSERTGSQPQHF. CDR3 coding DNA: TGTGCCAGCAGCGAAAGGACAGGGTCCCAGCCCCAGCATTTT.

The chain uses TRBV5-1 and TRBJ1-1; D unclear. Trimming removed 1 base from V and 3 bases from J, with 7 bases in between. The CDR3 is 13 residues long. CDR1 is SGHRS and CDR2 is YFSETQ in the germline V gene. DNA of the CDR3: TGCGCCAGCAGCTTGTTTGGGGACACTGAAGCTTTCTTT. Protein product: CASSLFGDTEAFF.

The chain employs TRBV10-3 and TRBJ1-3; 8 bases agree with TRBD1. The CDR3 runs to 14 residues. With 10 bases clipped from V and 2 bases from J, the junction kept 7 bases outside the gene matches. Germline V gene sequence: CDR1 ENHRY, CDR2 SYGVKD. In DNA form, the CDR3 reads TGTGCCACCTCGGTGACAGGGGCTGGAAACACCATATATTTT. Its translation: CATSVTGAGNTIYF.